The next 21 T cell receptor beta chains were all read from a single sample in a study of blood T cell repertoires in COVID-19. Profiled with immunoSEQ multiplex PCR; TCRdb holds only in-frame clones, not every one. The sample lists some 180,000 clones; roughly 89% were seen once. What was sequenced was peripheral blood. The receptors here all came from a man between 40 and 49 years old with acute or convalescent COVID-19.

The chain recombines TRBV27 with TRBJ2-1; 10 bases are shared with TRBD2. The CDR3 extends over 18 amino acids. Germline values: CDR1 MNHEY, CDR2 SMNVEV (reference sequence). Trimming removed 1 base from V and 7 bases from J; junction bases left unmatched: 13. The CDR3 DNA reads TGTGCCAGCAGTTTATTAGGGTCCGGCGGAGCGGGAGGGAATGAGCAGTTCTTC. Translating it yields CASSLLGSGGAGGNEQFF.

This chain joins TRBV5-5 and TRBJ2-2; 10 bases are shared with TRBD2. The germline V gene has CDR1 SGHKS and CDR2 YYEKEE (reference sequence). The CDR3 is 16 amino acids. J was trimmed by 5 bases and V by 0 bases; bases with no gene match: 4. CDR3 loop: CASSLASGGATGELFF. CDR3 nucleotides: TGTGCCAGCAGCTTGGCAAGCGGGGGGGCGACCGGGGAGCTGTTTTTT. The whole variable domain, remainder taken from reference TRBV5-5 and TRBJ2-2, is DAGVTQSPTHLIKTRGQQVTLRCSPISGHKSVSWYQQVLGQGPQFIFQYYEKEERGRGNFPDRFSARQFPNYSSELNVNALLLGDSALYLCASSLASGGATGELFFGEGSRLTVL.

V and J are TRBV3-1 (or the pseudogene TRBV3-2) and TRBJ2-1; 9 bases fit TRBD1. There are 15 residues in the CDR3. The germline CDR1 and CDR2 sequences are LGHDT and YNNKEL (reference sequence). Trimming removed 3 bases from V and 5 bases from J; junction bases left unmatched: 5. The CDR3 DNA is TGTGCCAGCAGCCACGGGACAGGGAGGCACAATGAGCAGTTCTTC. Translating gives CASSHGTGRHNEQFF.

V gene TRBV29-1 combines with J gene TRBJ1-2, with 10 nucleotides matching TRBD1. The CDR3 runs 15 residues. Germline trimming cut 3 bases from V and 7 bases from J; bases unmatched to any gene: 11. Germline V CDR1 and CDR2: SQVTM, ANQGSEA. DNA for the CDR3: TGCAGCGTTGAGGAGACAGGGGGCTTAATCGGTGGCTACACCTTC. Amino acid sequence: CSVEETGGLIGGYTF.

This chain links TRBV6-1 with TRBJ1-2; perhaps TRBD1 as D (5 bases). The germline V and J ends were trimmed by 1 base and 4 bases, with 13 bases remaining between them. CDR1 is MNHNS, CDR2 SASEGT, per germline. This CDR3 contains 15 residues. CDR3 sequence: CASSEVGDRTYGYTF. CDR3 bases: TGTGCCAGCAGTGAAGTAGGCGACAGAACCTATGGCTACACCTTC.

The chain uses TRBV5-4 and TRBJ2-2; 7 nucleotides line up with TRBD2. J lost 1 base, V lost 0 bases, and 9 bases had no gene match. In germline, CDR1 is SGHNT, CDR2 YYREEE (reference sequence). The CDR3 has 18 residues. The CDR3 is CASSLEAAGVLNTGELFF. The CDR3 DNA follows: TGTGCCAGCAGCTTGGAGGCGGCGGGGGTTTTGAACACCGGGGAGCTGTTTTTT.

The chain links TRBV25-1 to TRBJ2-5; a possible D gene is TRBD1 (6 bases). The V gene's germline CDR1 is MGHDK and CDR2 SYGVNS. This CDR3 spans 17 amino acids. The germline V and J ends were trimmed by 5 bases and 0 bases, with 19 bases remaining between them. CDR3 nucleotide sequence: TGTGCCAGCAGTCGTAGGTGGGGACAAAGCGACCAAGAGACCCAGTACTTC. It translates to CASSRRWGQSDQETQYF.

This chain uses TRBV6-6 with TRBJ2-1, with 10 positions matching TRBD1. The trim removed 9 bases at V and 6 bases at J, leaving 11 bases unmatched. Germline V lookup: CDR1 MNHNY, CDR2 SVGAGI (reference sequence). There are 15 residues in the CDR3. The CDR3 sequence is CARIGRGQGPNEQFF. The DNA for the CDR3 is TGTGCCAGGATCGGAAGGGGACAGGGGCCCAATGAGCAGTTCTTC.

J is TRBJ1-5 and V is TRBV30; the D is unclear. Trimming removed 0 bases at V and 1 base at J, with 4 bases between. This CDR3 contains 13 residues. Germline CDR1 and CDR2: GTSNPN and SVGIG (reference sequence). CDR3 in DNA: TGTGCCTGGAGTGTACAAAGCAATCAGCCCCAGCATTTT. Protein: CAWSVQSNQPQHF.

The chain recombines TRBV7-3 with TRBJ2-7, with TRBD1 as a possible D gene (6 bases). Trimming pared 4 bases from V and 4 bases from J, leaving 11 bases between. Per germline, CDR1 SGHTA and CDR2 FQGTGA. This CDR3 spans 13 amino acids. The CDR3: CASSWIQGYEQYF. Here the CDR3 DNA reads TGTGCCAGCAGCTGGATACAGGGATACGAGCAGTACTTC.

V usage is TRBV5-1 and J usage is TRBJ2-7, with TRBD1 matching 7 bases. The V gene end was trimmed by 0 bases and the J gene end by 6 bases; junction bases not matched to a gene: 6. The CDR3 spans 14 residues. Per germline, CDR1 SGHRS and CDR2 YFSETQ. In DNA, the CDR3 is TGCGCCAGCAGCTTGGACAGGGGCATTAGCGAGCAGTACTTC. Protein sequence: CASSLDRGISEQYF.

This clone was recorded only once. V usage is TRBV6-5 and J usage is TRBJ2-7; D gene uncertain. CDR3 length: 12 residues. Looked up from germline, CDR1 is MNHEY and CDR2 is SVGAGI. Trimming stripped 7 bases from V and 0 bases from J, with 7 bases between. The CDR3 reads CASNRVSYEQYF. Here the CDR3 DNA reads TGTGCCAGCAACCGGGTCTCCTACGAGCAGTACTTC.

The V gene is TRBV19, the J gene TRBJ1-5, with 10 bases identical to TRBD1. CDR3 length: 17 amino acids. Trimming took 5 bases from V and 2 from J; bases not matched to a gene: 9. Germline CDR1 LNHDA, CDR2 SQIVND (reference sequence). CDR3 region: CASSAPDRGFGNQPQHF. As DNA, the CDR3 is TGTGCCAGTAGTGCCCCGGACAGGGGGTTCGGCAATCAGCCCCAGCATTTT.

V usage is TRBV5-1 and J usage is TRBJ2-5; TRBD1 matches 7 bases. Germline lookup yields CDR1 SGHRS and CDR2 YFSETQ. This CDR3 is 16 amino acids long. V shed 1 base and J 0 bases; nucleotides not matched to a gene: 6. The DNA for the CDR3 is TGCGCCAGCAGCTTGTGGAGCAGGGGGTACCAAGAGACCCAGTACTTC. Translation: CASSLWSRGYQETQYF. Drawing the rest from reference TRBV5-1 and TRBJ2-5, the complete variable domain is KAGVTQTPRYLIKTRGQQVTLSCSPISGHRSVSWYQQTPGQGLQFLFEYFSETQRNKGNFPGRFSGRQFSNSRSEMNVSTLELGDSALYLCASSLWSRGYQETQYFGPGTRLLVL.

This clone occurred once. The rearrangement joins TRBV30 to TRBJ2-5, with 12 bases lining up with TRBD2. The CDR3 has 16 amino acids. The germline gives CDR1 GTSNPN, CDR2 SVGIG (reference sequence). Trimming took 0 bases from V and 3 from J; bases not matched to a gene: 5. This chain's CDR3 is CAWSVGLAGGKETQYF. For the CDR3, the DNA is TGTGCCTGGAGTGTAGGGCTAGCGGGGGGGAAAGAGACCCAGTACTTC.

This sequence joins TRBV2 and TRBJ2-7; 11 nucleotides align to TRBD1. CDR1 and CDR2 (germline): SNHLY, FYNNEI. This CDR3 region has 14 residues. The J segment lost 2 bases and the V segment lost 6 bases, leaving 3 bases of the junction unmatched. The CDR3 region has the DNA TGTGCCAGCAGCTGGACAGGGGGCGCCTACGAGCAGTACTTC. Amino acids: CASSWTGGAYEQYF.

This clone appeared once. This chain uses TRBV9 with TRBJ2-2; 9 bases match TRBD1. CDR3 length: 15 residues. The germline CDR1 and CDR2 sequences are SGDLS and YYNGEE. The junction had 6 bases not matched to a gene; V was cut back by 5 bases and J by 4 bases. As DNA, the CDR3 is TGTGCCAGCAGTTACAGGGGGCAGGGCACCGGGGAGCTGTTTTTT. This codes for CASSYRGQGTGELFF.

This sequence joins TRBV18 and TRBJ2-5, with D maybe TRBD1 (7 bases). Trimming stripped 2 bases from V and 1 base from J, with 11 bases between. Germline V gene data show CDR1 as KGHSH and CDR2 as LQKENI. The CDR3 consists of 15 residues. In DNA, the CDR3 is TGTGCCAGCTCACCAAACCAGGGGGGCCAAGAGACCCAGTACTTC. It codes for CASSPNQGGQETQYF.

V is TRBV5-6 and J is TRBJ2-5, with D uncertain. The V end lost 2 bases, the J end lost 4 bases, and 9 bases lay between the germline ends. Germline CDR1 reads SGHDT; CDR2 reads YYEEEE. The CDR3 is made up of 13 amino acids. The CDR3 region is CASSFGTAETQYF. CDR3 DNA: TGTGCCAGCAGCTTCGGAACAGCAGAGACCCAGTACTTC.

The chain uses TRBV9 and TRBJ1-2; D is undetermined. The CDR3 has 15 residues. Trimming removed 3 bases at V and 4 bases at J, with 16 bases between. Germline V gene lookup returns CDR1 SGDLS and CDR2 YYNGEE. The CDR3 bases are TGTGCCAGCAGCGCCCACGGGGTCAATACCTATGGCTACACCTTC. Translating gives CASSAHGVNTYGYTF. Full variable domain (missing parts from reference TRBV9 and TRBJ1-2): DSGVTQTPKHLITATGQRVTLRCSPRSGDLSVYWYQQSLDQGLQFLIQYYNGEERAKGNILERFSAQQFPDLHSELNLSSLELGDSALYFCASSAHGVNTYGYTFGSGTRLTVV.

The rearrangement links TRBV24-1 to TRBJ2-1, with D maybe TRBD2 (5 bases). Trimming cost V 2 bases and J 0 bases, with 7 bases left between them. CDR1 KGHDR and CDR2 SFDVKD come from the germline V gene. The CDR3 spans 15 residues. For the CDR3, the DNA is TGTGCCACCAGTGATTCCGGGAACTCCTACAATGAGCAGTTCTTC. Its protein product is CATSDSGNSYNEQFF.